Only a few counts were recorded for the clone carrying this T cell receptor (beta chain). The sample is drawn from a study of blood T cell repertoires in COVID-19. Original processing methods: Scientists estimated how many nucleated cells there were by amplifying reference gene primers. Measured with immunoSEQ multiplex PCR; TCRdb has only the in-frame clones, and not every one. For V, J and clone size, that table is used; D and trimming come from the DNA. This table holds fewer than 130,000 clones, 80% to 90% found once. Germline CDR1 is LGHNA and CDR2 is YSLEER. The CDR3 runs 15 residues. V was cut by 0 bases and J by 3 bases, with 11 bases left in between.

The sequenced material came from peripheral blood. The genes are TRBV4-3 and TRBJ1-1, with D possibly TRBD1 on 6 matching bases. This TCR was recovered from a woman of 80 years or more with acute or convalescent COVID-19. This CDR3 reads CASSQDNRAYTEAFF. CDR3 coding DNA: TGCGCCAGCAGCCAAGATAACAGGGCTTACACTGAAGCTTTCTTT.